The clone carrying this T cell receptor (beta chain) was counted once. Trimming stripped 5 bases from V and 2 bases from J, with 16 bases between. This CDR3 region has 14 residues. CDR1 is GTSNPN, CDR2 SVGIG, per germline (reference sequence). The sample comes from a study of T cells in localized non-small cell lung cancer. The repertoire was sequenced with immunoSEQ multiplex PCR; TCRdb's copy has only in-frame clones and lacks some. The sample has about 40,000 clones, about 87% seen once. The receptor was derived from a man between 18 and 49 years old with stage I lung adenocarcinoma. V gene TRBV30 combines with J gene TRBJ2-7, with D perhaps TRBD1 (5 bases). This specimen consisted of peripheral blood, obtained before any cancer treatment. CDR3 DNA sequence: TGTGCCTGGCAAACTAAGGGGTCAACCTACGAGCAGTACTTC. This gives the protein CAWQTKGSTYEQYF.